A selection of T cell receptor beta chains follows, all from one sample in a study of OX40 agonist ivuxolimab in advanced cancers. The repertoire was sequenced with immunoSEQ multiplex PCR; TCRdb's copy has only in-frame clones and lacks some. The sample has approximately 60,000 clones; roughly 80% are singletons. The sequenced sample was CD4+ or CD8+ T cells sorted from blood, obtained in a trial of the OX40 agonist ivuxolimab. The receptor source for this set is an adult with an advanced solid tumor such as melanoma, head and neck, liver or kidney cancer. Each CDR3 is given with its conserved first and last residue. A D gene is named only where the DNA matches it firmly. The size entry is marked missing in some rows and otherwise reads once, few, many or a size class.

J gene: TRBJ1-6
V gene: TRBV7-2
clone size: .
D gene: TRBD1
CDR3 DNA: TGTGCCAGCAGCCGGACAGGGGGCGATAATTCACCCCTCCACTTT
CDR3 protein: CASSRTGGDNSPLHF

J gene: TRBJ1-1
V gene: TRBV6-1
clone size: .
D gene: .
CDR3 DNA: TGTGCCAGCAGTGAACCTCCGACAGCGAACACTGAAGCTTTCTTT
CDR3 protein: CASSEPPTANTEAFF

J gene: TRBJ2-5
V gene: TRBV5-1
clone size: .
D gene: TRBD1
CDR3 DNA: TGCGCCAGCAGCTCTTCCGGGACAGGGGGATGGGAGACCCAGTACTTC
CDR3 protein: CASSSSGTGGWETQYF

J gene: TRBJ2-2
V gene: TRBV6-1
clone size: .
D gene: .
CDR3 DNA: TGTGCCAGCAGTGAATACGGAACCGGGAAAATGAGCACCGGGGAGCTGTTTTTT
CDR3 protein: CASSEYGTGKMSTGELFF

J gene: TRBJ2-7
V gene: TRBV10-2
clone size: .
D gene: .
CDR3 DNA: TGCGCCAGCAGATTAGAAGATTACTCCTACGAGCAGTACTTC
CDR3 protein: CASRLEDYSYEQYF

J gene: TRBJ2-6
V gene: TRBV5-4
clone size: .
D gene: .
CDR3 DNA: TGTGCCAGCAGCCCAACAGGGAGCTCTGGGGCCAACGTCCTGACTTTC
CDR3 protein: CASSPTGSSGANVLTF

J gene: TRBJ1-5
V gene: TRBV19
clone size: .
D gene: .
CDR3 DNA: TGTGCCAGTAGTCCACGACTTGCGTGGGGGTCTAGCAATCAGCCCCAGCATTTT
CDR3 protein: CASSPRLAWGSSNQPQHF

J gene: TRBJ2-7
V gene: TRBV6-6
clone size: .
D gene: .
CDR3 DNA: TGTGCCAGCAGCTTACAGGGATCCGGGGACGAGCAGTACTTC
CDR3 protein: CASSLQGSGDEQYF

J gene: TRBJ2-7
V gene: TRBV6-5
clone size: .
D gene: .
CDR3 DNA: TGTGCCAGCAGTTACTCGCCCTACGTCTCCTACGAGCAGTACTTC
CDR3 protein: CASSYSPYVSYEQYF

J gene: TRBJ2-1
V gene: TRBV6-1
clone size: .
D gene: .
CDR3 DNA: TGTGCCACCTCTGCTTGGACAGATGAGCTGTTCTTC
CDR3 protein: CATSAWTDELFF

J gene: TRBJ1-3
V gene: TRBV5-1
clone size: few
D gene: TRBD1
CDR3 DNA: TGCGCCAGCAGCCAGGGGGAGAGCTCTGGAAACACCATATATTTT
CDR3 protein: CASSQGESSGNTIYF

J gene: TRBJ2-3
V gene: TRBV2
clone size: .
D gene: TRBD1
CDR3 DNA: TGTGCCAGCAGTGAAGCTGGACAGGGGGTTGTCGATACGCAGTATTTT
CDR3 protein: CASSEAGQGVVDTQYF

J gene: TRBJ1-1
V gene: TRBV19
clone size: .
D gene: TRBD1
CDR3 DNA: TGTGCCAGTTCTGGGACAGGTCCTAGTCGCAGTAATCTGGAAGCTTTCTTT
CDR3 protein: CASSGTGPSRSNLEAFF

J gene: TRBJ2-1
V gene: TRBV7-3
clone size: .
D gene: .
CDR3 DNA: TGTGCCAGCAGCTTAAGAGGGGTAGCGTCCGCCCGGGACTCCTACAATGAGCAGTTCTTC
CDR3 protein: CASSLRGVASARDSYNEQFF

J gene: TRBJ1-2
V gene: TRBV7-8
clone size: .
D gene: .
CDR3 DNA: TGTGCCAGCAGCTTAGCTGGGGCGGCCGTGTACTATGGCTACACCTTC
CDR3 protein: CASSLAGAAVYYGYTF

J gene: TRBJ2-3
V gene: TRBV5-1
clone size: .
D gene: TRBD1
CDR3 DNA: TGCGCCACCCGCCCGGGACAGGGGTCAGATACGCAGTATTTT
CDR3 protein: CATRPGQGSDTQYF

J gene: TRBJ1-2
V gene: TRBV7-6
clone size: .
D gene: .
CDR3 DNA: TGTGCCAGCAGCCCACCGGGACCGGGGGTGGGCTACACCTTC
CDR3 protein: CASSPPGPGVGYTF

J gene: TRBJ1-1
V gene: TRBV7-9
clone size: .
D gene: .
CDR3 DNA: TGTGCCAGCAGCTTAGATTTCAGGGGTATTGAAGCTTTCTTT
CDR3 protein: CASSLDFRGIEAFF

J gene: TRBJ2-1
V gene: TRBV9
clone size: few
D gene: .
CDR3 DNA: TGTGCCAGCAGCGTAGCGGGTGAGCAGTTCTTC
CDR3 protein: CASSVAGEQFF

J gene: TRBJ2-1
V gene: TRBV7-2
clone size: .
D gene: .
CDR3 DNA: TGTGCCAGCAGCTTAGGGATATCGCGTTATAGCTCCTACAATGAGCAGTTCTTC
CDR3 protein: CASSLGISRYSSYNEQFF

J gene: TRBJ2-1
V gene: TRBV7-9
clone size: .
D gene: .
CDR3 DNA: TGTGCCAGCAGCTTAGTTGTAGCGACCTACAATGAGCAGTTCTTC
CDR3 protein: CASSLVVATYNEQFF

J gene: TRBJ1-1
V gene: TRBV30
clone size: .
D gene: .
CDR3 DNA: TGTGCCTGGAGTGCTTCACTGGGGACTGAAGCTTTCTTT
CDR3 protein: CAWSASLGTEAFF

J gene: TRBJ1-1
V gene: TRBV5-6
clone size: .
D gene: TRBD1
CDR3 DNA: TGTGCCAGCAGCTTGGAGGGGGCGTCGACTTTCTTT
CDR3 protein: CASSLEGASTFF

J gene: TRBJ1-4
V gene: TRBV27
clone size: .
D gene: .
CDR3 DNA: TGTGCCAGCAGTCCAACCGGGACGCGGGGTGAAAAACTGTTTTTT
CDR3 protein: CASSPTGTRGEKLFF

J gene: TRBJ2-1
V gene: TRBV18
clone size: .
D gene: TRBD1
CDR3 DNA: TGTGCCAGCTCCCAAGGGACAGCTCGGAACAATGAGCAGTTCTTC
CDR3 protein: CASSQGTARNNEQFF

J gene: TRBJ1-1
V gene: TRBV4-3
clone size: .
D gene: TRBD1
CDR3 DNA: TGCGCCAGCAGCCAAACGACAGGGTGGGACACTGAAGCTTTCTTT
CDR3 protein: CASSQTTGWDTEAFF

J gene: TRBJ1-1
V gene: TRBV11-1
clone size: .
D gene: .
CDR3 DNA: TGTGCCAGCAGCTTAGCGCAGGGGACGGGAGCTTTCTTT
CDR3 protein: CASSLAQGTGAFF

J gene: TRBJ1-2
V gene: TRBV18
clone size: .
D gene: .
CDR3 DNA: TGTGCCAGCTCACCAGGGACGGCAGCCCTTAACTATGGCTACACCTTC
CDR3 protein: CASSPGTAALNYGYTF

J gene: TRBJ2-2
V gene: TRBV11-3
clone size: .
D gene: TRBD2
CDR3 DNA: TGTGCCAGCAGCGGGGGACTAGCGGGAGGAACCGGGGAGCTGTTTTTT
CDR3 protein: CASSGGLAGGTGELFF

J gene: TRBJ2-3
V gene: TRBV15
clone size: .
D gene: .
CDR3 DNA: TGTGCCACCAGCAGAGACGGATTAATAGGGGATACGCAGTATTTT
CDR3 protein: CATSRDGLIGDTQYF

J gene: TRBJ1-1
V gene: TRBV5-1
clone size: few
D gene: TRBD1
CDR3 DNA: TGCGCCAGCAGCGAGACAGGGGGGAACACTGAAGCTTTCTTT
CDR3 protein: CASSETGGNTEAFF

J gene: TRBJ1-1
V gene: TRBV13
clone size: .
D gene: .
CDR3 DNA: TGTGCCAGCAGCTTACCTTCTGGGTTAGCTTTCTTT
CDR3 protein: CASSLPSGLAFF